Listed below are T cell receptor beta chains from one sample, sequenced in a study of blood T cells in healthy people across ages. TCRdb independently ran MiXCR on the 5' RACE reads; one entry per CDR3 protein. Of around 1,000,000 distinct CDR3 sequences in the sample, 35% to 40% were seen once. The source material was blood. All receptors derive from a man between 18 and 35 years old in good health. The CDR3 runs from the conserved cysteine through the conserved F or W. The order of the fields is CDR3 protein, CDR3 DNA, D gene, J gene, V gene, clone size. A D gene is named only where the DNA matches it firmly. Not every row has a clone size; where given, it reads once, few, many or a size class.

CASSPSLFGQGEYGYTF,TGTGCCAGCTCACCTAGCCTCTTCGGACAGGGGGAATATGGCTACACCTTC,TRBD1,TRBJ1-2,TRBV18,few
CASSQGYGGNQPQHF,TGTGCCAGCAGCCAAGGATACGGGGGCAATCAGCCCCAGCATTTT,.,TRBJ1-5,TRBV3-1,.
CASRLQDWRTGELFF,TGTGCCAGCAGACTACAGGATTGGAGGACCGGGGAGCTGTTTTTT,.,TRBJ2-2,TRBV7-9,.
CASSQRAIDGYTF,TGTGCCAGCAGCCAACGCGCGATAGATGGCTACACCTTC,.,TRBJ1-2,TRBV14,few
CAISGKQGWEQYF,TGTGCCATCAGTGGAAAACAGGGATGGGAGCAGTACTTC,.,TRBJ2-7,TRBV10-3,few
CASSLVGRLAGASSYNEQLF,TGTGCCAGCAGCTTAGTCGGGAGACTAGCGGGCGCCAGCTCCTACAATGAGCAGTTATTC,TRBD2,TRBJ2-1,TRBV7-2,.
CASSREEDSYGYTF,TGCGCCAGCAGCCGAGAAGAGGACAGCTATGGCTACACCTTC,.,TRBJ1-2,TRBV5-1,many
CASSHGDASYEQYF,TGTGCCAGCAGCCACGGGGATGCCTCCTACGAGCAGTACTTC,.,TRBJ2-7,TRBV7-8,.
CSARDPEAAALYEQYF,TGCAGTGCTAGAGACCCAGAAGCGGCAGCTCTCTACGAGCAGTACTTC,.,TRBJ2-7,TRBV20-1,few
CASQWAGSTDTQYF,TGTGCCAGCCAATGGGCAGGGAGCACAGATACGCAGTATTTT,.,TRBJ2-3,TRBV16,.
CAISDTVSPNSKGKLFF,TGTGCCATCAGTGATACCGTGAGCCCCAATTCAAAGGGAAAACTGTTTTTT,.,TRBJ1-4,TRBV10-3,few
CASSTLMEPTDTQYF,TGTGCCAGCAGTACCCTCATGGAGCCCACAGATACGCAGTATTTT,.,TRBJ2-3,TRBV12-3/TRBV12-4,few
CASSSKTGFGDDEQFF,TGTGCCAGCAGCTCTAAGACGGGCTTCGGTGACGATGAGCAGTTCTTC,.,TRBJ2-1,TRBV11-2,.
CASLLGGISVSEAFF,TGTGCCAGCCTCCTGGGGGGGATCTCAGTCTCTGAAGCTTTCTTT,.,TRBJ1-1,TRBV6-2/TRBV6-3,few
CASTMDTEAFF,TGTGCCAGCACTATGGACACTGAAGCTTTCTTT,.,TRBJ1-1,TRBV5-5,.
CASSYSKTGRTEAFF,TGTGCCAGCAGTTACTCCAAGACAGGGAGGACTGAAGCTTTCTTT,TRBD1,TRBJ1-1,TRBV6-5,.
CASSVVSGTGELFF,TGTGCCAGCAGCGTAGTGTCAGGCACCGGGGAGCTGTTTTTT,.,TRBJ2-2,TRBV9,.
CASSPPNGDEQFF,TGTGCCAGCAGCCCACCGAATGGGGATGAGCAGTTCTTC,.,TRBJ2-1,TRBV7-2,few
CASSLRPGTGGTDTQYF,TGTGCCAGCAGCTTAAGACCTGGGACAGGGGGTACAGATACGCAGTATTTT,TRBD1,TRBJ2-3,TRBV7-2,once
CSARGQGTTVRDSNQPQHF,TGCAGTGCTAGAGGCCAAGGGACTACTGTTCGGGATAGCAATCAGCCCCAGCATTTT,.,TRBJ1-5,TRBV20-1,.
CASSPFLGPPPDTQYF,TGTGCCAGCAGCCCTTTCTTGGGGCCCCCGCCAGATACGCAGTATTTT,.,TRBJ2-3,TRBV6-6,.
CASSQEAATIGAFF,TGTGCCAGCAGCCAAGAGGCGGCGACAATCGGAGCTTTCTTT,.,TRBJ1-1,TRBV3-1,.
CASSGTGSEAFF,TGTGCCAGCAGTGGGACAGGGTCTGAAGCTTTCTTT,TRBD1,TRBJ1-1,TRBV2,.
CASSSREFTDTQYF,TGTGCCAGCAGCTCCCGGGAGTTCACAGATACGCAGTATTTT,.,TRBJ2-3,TRBV7-2,many
CSAEGGGSLYEQYF,TGCAGCGCCGAAGGCGGGGGTTCTTTATACGAGCAGTACTTC,TRBD2,TRBJ2-7,TRBV29-1,many
CASSLLAGGPNHEQYF,TGTGCCAGCAGTCTCCTAGCGGGGGGGCCTAATCATGAGCAGTACTTC,TRBD2,TRBJ2-5,TRBV12-3/TRBV12-4,few
CSARNSGGAYEQFF,TGCAGTGCTAGAAATAGCGGGGGGGCGTATGAGCAGTTCTTC,TRBD2,TRBJ2-1,TRBV20-1,.
CASSVRDIEGEQYF,TGTGCCAGCAGCGTCCGGGACATTGAGGGCGAGCAGTACTTC,.,TRBJ2-7,TRBV9,many
CASSLVLAGGDTQYF,TGCGCCAGCAGCTTGGTTTTAGCGGGGGGGGATACGCAGTATTTT,TRBD2,TRBJ2-3,TRBV5-1,many
CASSYWGAKNIQYF,TGTGCCAGCAGTTATTGGGGGGCCAAAAACATTCAGTACTTC,.,TRBJ2-4,TRBV12-3/TRBV12-4,.
CASSLKGINTEAFF,TGTGCCAGCAGTTTAAAGGGGATAAACACTGAAGCTTTCTTT,.,TRBJ1-1,TRBV27,.
CASSQGRIRGPSTEAFF,TGCGCCAGCAGCCAAGGAAGAATTAGGGGCCCTAGCACTGAAGCTTTCTTT,.,TRBJ1-1,TRBV4-3,.
CASSSTDSTDTQYF,TGTGCCAGCAGCTCGACAGACAGCACAGATACGCAGTATTTT,.,TRBJ2-3,TRBV7-6,many
CASRSYRGRDQETQYF,TGTGCCAGCAGATCCTACAGGGGGCGGGACCAAGAGACCCAGTACTTC,TRBD1,TRBJ2-5,TRBV27,few
CASSQGLRSSRVQDTQYF,TGCGCCAGCAGCCAAGGGTTGAGGTCTAGCAGGGTTCAGGATACGCAGTATTTT,.,TRBJ2-3,TRBV4-3,many
CASSQSSSYTQYF,TGTGCCAGCAGCCAGAGTTCCTCGTATACGCAGTATTTT,.,TRBJ2-3,TRBV14,.
CSARRSFGGRAEAFF,TGCAGTGCTAGACGAAGCTTCGGGGGGAGAGCTGAAGCTTTCTTT,.,TRBJ1-1,TRBV20-1,.
CASSYLLTGTDTQYF,TGTGCCAGCAGTTACTTGCTTACCGGCACAGATACGCAGTATTTT,.,TRBJ2-3,TRBV6-2/TRBV6-3,.
CASSPNMWGGQPQHF,TGTGCCAGCAGTCCGAATATGTGGGGAGGGCAGCCCCAGCATTTT,.,TRBJ1-5,TRBV27,.
CAISDVSGSGETQYF,TGTGCCATCAGTGACGTTTCAGGGAGTGGGGAGACCCAGTACTTC,.,TRBJ2-5,TRBV10-3,few
CASSLDGGINEQYF,TGTGCCAGCAGTTTAGACGGGGGGATCAACGAGCAGTACTTC,TRBD2,TRBJ2-7,TRBV12-3/TRBV12-4,.